A selection of T cell receptor beta chains follows, all from one sample in a study of cytomegalovirus exposure and HLA in healthy donors. Clones were read by immunoSEQ multiplex PCR, and TCRdb kept only the in-frame ones, dropping some. Here the sample spans some 130,000 clones, around 77% being singletons. Sequencing input: PBMCs. The source is a man in his fifties or sixties in good health and CMV-seronegative. CDR3s include the opening cysteine and the closing phenylalanine or tryptophan. A D gene is named only where the DNA matches it firmly. Expanded clones are given a class, and other clones once, few, many or no size at all.

d_call,j_call,v_call,clone_size,cdr3_nt,cdr3_aa
TRBD1,TRBJ1-4,TRBV28,.,TGTGCCAGCAGTTCCCCCCTACAGGGGGGAGGTGAAAAACTGTTTTTT,CASSSPLQGGGEKLFF
.,TRBJ1-5,TRBV6-1,.,TGTGCCAGCAGTGAAGGGCGGGGACCCGATCAGCCCCAGCATTTT,CASSEGRGPDQPQHF
.,TRBJ2-7,TRBV5-1,.,TGCGCCAGCAGGTCGGTGGGGAGCTCCTACGAGCAGTACTTC,CASRSVGSSYEQYF
TRBD1,TRBJ1-2,TRBV10-3,.,TGTGCCATCAGTTACACCTCTGGGGACAGGGCGGGTGGCTACACCTTC,CAISYTSGDRAGGYTF
.,TRBJ1-5,TRBV5-1,few,TGCGCCAGCAGCCAAACCACAGGACCCAATCAGCCCCAGCATTTT,CASSQTTGPNQPQHF
TRBD2,TRBJ2-7,TRBV6-6,many,TGTGCCAGCAGTTACGGGCTAGCGGGAGTCGAGCAGTACTTC,CASSYGLAGVEQYF
TRBD2,TRBJ2-3,TRBV4-3,.,TGCGCCAGCAGCCAAGGACAGCGGGGGGATACGCAGTATTTT,CASSQGQRGDTQYF
TRBD2,TRBJ2-7,TRBV5-1,.,TGCGCCAGCAGCGTGACTAGCGGGACTTACGAGCAGTACTTC,CASSVTSGTYEQYF
TRBD1,TRBJ2-5,TRBV19,.,TGTGCCAGTAGTGCGAGACAGGGGCCTCAAGAGACCCAGTACTTC,CASSARQGPQETQYF
TRBD1,TRBJ1-4,TRBV30,.,TGTGCCTGGAGTCGTGGATTTACAGGGGGCAAGGAAAAACTGTTTTTT,CAWSRGFTGGKEKLFF
TRBD1,TRBJ1-1,TRBV11-2,once,TGTGCCAGCAGCTTTACAGGGGACACTGAAGCTTTCTTT,CASSFTGDTEAFF
TRBD1,TRBJ1-2,TRBV14,once,TGTGCCAGCAGCCTTATCCGGGACAGGGGATCTAACTATGGCTACACCTTC,CASSLIRDRGSNYGYTF
.,TRBJ1-5,TRBV2,.,TGTGCCAGCAGTGTAAGGGGAGGAGGGATTGGAGGGCCCCAGCATTTT,CASSVRGGGIGGPQHF
.,TRBJ2-1,TRBV11-2,.,TGTGCCAGCAGCTCCCGACTGACTAGCTCCTACAATGAGCAGTTCTTC,CASSSRLTSSYNEQFF
.,TRBJ1-1,TRBV5-4,.,TGTGCCAGCAGCTTGACAGCCACCACTGAAGCTTTCTTT,CASSLTATTEAFF
TRBD1,TRBJ1-3,TRBV7-6,.,TGTGCCAGCAGCTTACGACAGGGTGCAACTTCTGGAAACACCATATATTTT,CASSLRQGATSGNTIYF
.,TRBJ1-1,TRBV5-1,.,TGCGCCAGCAGCTTGGGAGACTTGAACACTGAAGCTTTCTTT,CASSLGDLNTEAFF
.,TRBJ2-3,TRBV6-1,.,TGTGCCAGCAGTCTAGACCGGGATACGCAGTATTTT,CASSLDRDTQYF
.,TRBJ1-4,TRBV28,few,TGTGCCAGCAGTTTATTTGACGGGGAGGGTGAAAAACTGTTTTTT,CASSLFDGEGEKLFF
.,TRBJ2-3,TRBV5-6,once,TGTGCCAGCAGCCTAGGGACTAGCACAGATACGCAGTATTTT,CASSLGTSTDTQYF
TRBD1,TRBJ2-3,TRBV18,.,TGTGCCAGCTCACCGGGACAGGGGCACGAATCCACCCTGAGAGCAGATACGCAGTATTTT,CASSPGQGHESTLRADTQYF
TRBD2,TRBJ2-1,TRBV28,.,TGTGCCAGCAGTTCATCCGGGACTAGGGCCAATGAGCAGTTCTTC,CASSSSGTRANEQFF
.,TRBJ2-7,TRBV4-3,.,TGCGCCAGCAGCCAAGAGGCAGGGAAGTCCTACGAGCAGTACTTC,CASSQEAGKSYEQYF
TRBD2,TRBJ2-3,TRBV28,few,TGTGCCAGCAGTTTTATGGGACGGGGGGTAGGTACGCAGTATTTT,CASSFMGRGVGTQYF
.,TRBJ2-1,TRBV15,.,TGTGCCACCAGCAGATTTGGGGGGGGGCAGCAGTTCTTC,CATSRFGGGQQFF
TRBD1,TRBJ1-5,TRBV2,.,TGTGCCAGCAGGGGGACAGGTAATCAGCCCCAGCATTTT,CASRGTGNQPQHF
.,TRBJ2-7,TRBV5-4,.,TGTGCCAGCAGCTTCAACGAGCAGTACTTC,CASSFNEQYF
.,TRBJ2-1,TRBV10-2,.,TGCGCCAGCAGTCCAGTCGGGGTTGGGGTCAATGAGCAGTTCTTC,CASSPVGVGVNEQFF
TRBD1,TRBJ2-3,TRBV5-6,.,TGTGCCAGCAGCTTGGTTACAGGGGCAGATACGCAGTATTTT,CASSLVTGADTQYF
.,TRBJ2-7,TRBV5-4,.,TGTGCCAGCAGCCCTGAGGTTGGACTCGCCTACGAGCAGTACTTC,CASSPEVGLAYEQYF
TRBD2,TRBJ2-3,TRBV5-4,.,TGTGCCAGCAGAGGGACTAGCGGGAGTACAGATACGCAGTATTTT,CASRGTSGSTDTQYF
.,TRBJ1-1,TRBV6-1,.,TGTGCCAGCAGTGCGAGCGGGAACACTGAAGCTTTCTTT,CASSASGNTEAFF
.,TRBJ2-5,TRBV13,.,TGTGCCAGCAGTTCCCGACAGGGACTTAGGCGGGCCCAGTACTTC,CASSSRQGLRRAQYF
.,TRBJ1-2,TRBV19,once,TGTGCCAGTAGTATTCGCCAGGGATGGGGCTACACCTTC,CASSIRQGWGYTF
TRBD1,TRBJ1-5,TRBV2,.,TGTGCCAGCATAAAGGGGGCCGGTCAGCCCCAGCATTTT,CASIKGAGQPQHF
TRBD1,TRBJ2-3,TRBV28,.,TGTGCCAGCAGTTCCCCCCGGGACAGAATGACAGATACGCAGTATTTT,CASSSPRDRMTDTQYF
TRBD1,TRBJ2-2,TRBV10-1,.,TGCGCCAGCAGTGATCGCAGGGGGCAAACCGGGGAGCTGTTTTTT,CASSDRRGQTGELFF
.,TRBJ2-3,TRBV28,once,TGTGCCAGCAGTTCGACAAGCACAGATACGCAGTATTTT,CASSSTSTDTQYF
.,TRBJ1-3,TRBV11-2,.,TGTGCCAGCAGCCCCGAGGGAAACACCATATATTTT,CASSPEGNTIYF
TRBD1,TRBJ1-5,TRBV28,few,TGTGCCAGCAGTTATCGGGACAGGTCCAATCAGCCCCAGCATTTT,CASSYRDRSNQPQHF
.,TRBJ2-1,TRBV28,.,TGTGCCAGCAGTCCCCTAGGACAGTACAATGAGCAGTTCTTC,CASSPLGQYNEQFF
TRBD2,TRBJ2-2,TRBV7-6,.,TGTGCCAGCAGCCTGGGACTAGCGAACACCGGGGAGCTGTTTTTT,CASSLGLANTGELFF
TRBD2,TRBJ2-7,TRBV19,.,TGTGCCAGTAGTATAAAAACGGGAGCGGGATATGCCTACGAGCAGTACTTC,CASSIKTGAGYAYEQYF
TRBD1,TRBJ1-5,TRBV28,.,TGTGCCAGCAGTTCCGGGACAGGGGAACAGCCCCAGCATTTT,CASSSGTGEQPQHF
TRBD1,TRBJ1-1,TRBV2,.,TGTGCCAGCATCCTCCAGGGGGCAGCGAACACTGAAGCTTTCTTT,CASILQGAANTEAFF
TRBD2,TRBJ2-1,TRBV27,.,TGTGCCAGCATCCGGGGCGGGAGTTCTCGGGAGCAGTTCTTC,CASIRGGSSREQFF
.,TRBJ2-7,TRBV2,.,TGTGCCAGCAGTGAAGGGAGAAGCTCCTACGAGCAGTACTTC,CASSEGRSSYEQYF